Included here is one TCR beta chain sequence, with context. Its antigen is currently unknown. Specified treatment: approximately 9-day PBMC culture with coronavirus spike peptide pools or control peptides (ViraFEST assay). These CD4+ T cells came from roughly nine-day cultures by negative selection. These data belong to a study of vaccination and CD4 T cells after COVID-19. Study-wide context: Convalescent individuals exhibited SARS-CoV-2 positivity on nasal swab PCR, with fewer than ten mild and one severe presentation. Participants were vaccinated with two doses, given as either BNT162b2 or mRNA-1273 vaccine.

Oncomine TCR Beta short-read sequencing was applied to DNA from cultured CD4+ T cells. TCRdb fed the PCR reads into MiXCR, producing one record per CDR3 protein. The table lists over 12,000 distinct CDR3 sequences, 50% of them singletons, with roughly 27% in the top ten. Germline values: CDR1 MDHEN, CDR2 SYDVKM. This CDR3 has 15 amino acids. The V gene lost 6 bases and the J gene lost 6 bases, with 18 bases spanning the gap. This chain connects TRBV28 to TRBJ1-5; a possible D gene is TRBD1 (5 bases). This sample comprised cultured CD4+ T cells from blood, obtained after SARS-CoV-2 vaccination. The TCR sequence derives from a human donor with COVID-19. This CDR3 reads CASRDTPVDGQPQHF. The CDR3, as DNA: TGTGCCAGCAGGGACACCCCGGTTGACGGTCAGCCCCAGCATTTT.